This TCR beta chain was sequenced in a study of Ad26.COV2.S vaccination and SARS-CoV-2 variants. This sample's treatment: about 20 received Ad26.COV2.S at low or high dose, single or two shots; 5 received placebo; per-sample allocation not given. Samples came from day 63 after the first vaccine or placebo injection. Data came from immunoSEQ multiplex PCR; TCRdb stores just in-frame clones and leaves some out. Of about 680,000 clones listed, roughly 90% are singletons. CDR1 is DFQATT, CDR2 SNEGSKA, per germline (reference sequence). Trimming took 6 bases from V and 5 from J, leaving 7 bases between them. The CDR3 covers 10 residues. For this clone: Its matching antigen is unknown. Other DNA variants within this sample encode the same CDR3.

Study-level points and caveats: Total responses of T cells may have been underestimated by the analyses of TCR breadth and depth.

The sequenced sample was peripheral blood, obtained in a trial of Ad26.COV2.S vaccine versus placebo. The sequence was collected from a person aged 18 to 65 who received the Ad26.COV2.S COVID-19 vaccine or a placebo. The chain has TRBV20-1 and TRBJ1-2; TRBD1 is a possible D gene (5 bases). CDR3: CSAGDYGYTF. The DNA for the CDR3 is TGCAGTGCAGGGGATTATGGCTACACCTTC.